The 31 T cell receptor beta chains below come from one sample, sequenced in a study of tumor-infiltrating lymphocytes in primary liver carcinoma. The authors made TCR beta cDNA from approximately 490 ng total RNA with a constant-region primer. Three rounds of nested multiplex PCR with slightly modified ARM-PCR produced TCR beta libraries. TRBV1-TRBV30 forward primers and a C-beta reverse primer were used in the first two PCR rounds, which each ran for nine to ten cycles. From the multiplex PCR reads, TCRdb called clonotypes with MiXCR, one entry per CDR3 protein. Of about 21,000 distinct CDR3 sequences listed, around three quarters are singletons. Scientists recovered RNA and DNA together from roughly 21-30 mg of unsorted bulk tissue. The specimen sequenced was liver tumor tissue from sampling region 1. Specified subset: tumor region T1, superior pole. All receptors derive from a man aged 40-55 years with primary liver carcinoma and hepatitis B virus infection.

This clonotype counts as medium-sized (0.01 to 0.1%). The chain combines TRBV4-1 with TRBJ2-7; perhaps TRBD2 as D (6 bases). This CDR3 comprises 15 residues. V lost 0 bases to trimming and J lost 3 bases, with 12 bases between them. CDR1 and CDR2 (germline): MGHRA, YSYEKL. The CDR3 bases are TGCGCCAGCAGCCAAGATGAGGGCGGGAACTACGAGCAGTACTTC. Amino acids: CASSQDEGGNYEQYF.

About this clonotype: No conserved phenylalanine or tryptophan ends this CDR3, so it is likely a read error. It is unclear where the CDR3 begins or ends on the DNA, so no DNA is shown, and the CDR3 is as TCRdb lists it. The chain couples TRBV28 to TRBJ2-2; no DNA check was done on the table's D call, TRBD2. The length of the CDR3 is 14 amino acids, counting both ends. CDR1 is MDHEN and CDR2 is SYDVKM in the germline V gene. CDR3 residues: CASSVTSATGEPFL.

The chain combines TRBV29-1 with TRBJ2-1, with a possible D match to TRBD2 (5 bases). The CDR3 is made up of 16 amino acids. Germline loops: CDR1 SQVTM, CDR2 ANQGSEA. V was shortened by 2 bases and J by 4 bases, with 18 bases between the two germline ends. CDR3 loop: CSVECLAHLWYNEQFF. The CDR3 nucleotides are TGCAGCGTTGAATGTTTAGCGCACCTGTGGTACAATGAGCAGTTCTTC.

This clonotype occurred many times. The CDR3 loop reads CASSELATLSYNEQFF. CDR3 bases: TGTGCCAGCAGTGAACTAGCTACCCTCTCCTACAATGAGCAGTTCTTC. The chain combines TRBV6-1 with TRBJ2-1; perhaps TRBD2 as D (5 bases). Trimming took off 2 bases at V and 0 bases at J, with 11 bases between the two ends. The CDR3 covers 16 residues. Per the germline V gene, CDR1 is MNHNS and CDR2 is SASEGT.

On this clonotype: An end of the junction does not agree with germline; a read error may underlie this. The chain links TRBV11-2 to TRBJ2-3, with D maybe TRBD1 (6 bases). Germline V CDR1 and CDR2: SGHAT, FQNNGV. The CDR3 is 15 residues long. CDR3 bases: TGTGCCAGCAGCTTACCTGGTCAGGGGCCGGATACGCGGTATTTT. Its translation: CASSLPGQGPDTRYF.

With regard to this clonotype: Because it lacks the conserved phenylalanine or tryptophan at the end, this CDR3 is likely a read error. The limits of the CDR3 on the DNA are not certain, so only TCRdb's listed CDR3 is given. This rearrangement joins TRBV12-3 or TRBV12-4 to TRBJ2-2; the DNA was not compared with TRBD1, the D call given in the table. The CDR3 is 14 amino acids long, termini counted. This CDR3 is CASCHHSGAGEFFI.

This clonotype was detected only a few times. A junction end diverges from the germline sequence, so it may reflect a read error. This chain connects TRBV11-2 to TRBJ2-2; D may be TRBD1 or TRBD2 (5 bases each). Germline V gene sequence: CDR1 SGHAT, CDR2 FQNNGV. There are 14 residues in the CDR3. Here the CDR3 DNA reads TGTGCCAGCGGCTTAATGGGGGTCTCCGGGGAGCTGTATTTC. It yields the protein CASGLMGVSGELYF.

In its sample, this clonotype ranks as medium-sized. J is TRBJ2-1 and V is TRBV14; D possibly corresponds to TRBD1 (5 bases). Looked up from germline, CDR1 is SGHDN and CDR2 is FVKESK. CDR3 length: 16 amino acids. Trimming took 5 bases from V and 0 from J, leaving 14 bases between them. The CDR3 protein is CASSAPGDSSYNEQFF. The CDR3 DNA is TGTGCCAGCAGCGCGCCAGGAGACAGCTCCTACAATGAGCAGTTCTTC.

This clonotype was recorded many times. This chain joins TRBV21-1 and TRBJ1-5; the D segment call TRBD1 is taken from the table without a DNA check. TRBV21-1 is recorded as a pseudogene. The CDR3 is 16 residues long. For the CDR3, the DNA is TGTGCCAGCAGCGCCTCAACAGGGAATAGCAATCAGCCCCAGCATTTT. Amino acid sequence: CASSASTGNSNQPQHF.

The rearrangement uses TRBV5-1 and TRBJ2-7, with D perhaps given as TRBD1 or TRBD2 (5 bases each). The CDR3 totals 14 residues. Germline CDR1 and CDR2: SGHRS and YFSETQ. The CDR3 reads CTCSVGRGHYEQYF. CDR3 nucleotide sequence: TGCACCTGCAGCGTGGGACGAGGGCACTACGAGCAGTACTTC.

This clonotype has a handful of counts. A much larger clone is a single base away; this may be a read error. V and J are TRBV20-1 and TRBJ1-2, with D possibly TRBD1 on 6 matching bases. Looked up from germline, CDR1 is DFQATT and CDR2 is SNEGSKA (reference sequence). This CDR3 has 13 amino acids. This CDR3 reads CNASTGRNYGYTF. The CDR3 DNA follows: TGCAATGCTAGTACAGGGCGGAACTATGGCTACACCTTC.

A remark on this clonotype: The junction departs from germline at one end; a sequencing error may be responsible. The chain combines TRBV11-2 with TRBJ2-5; D might be TRBD2 (5 bases). Per germline, CDR1 SGHAT and CDR2 FQNNGV. The CDR3 is made up of 18 amino acids. The chain's CDR3 is CVSSLARLALGKKETKYF. The CDR3 DNA follows: TGTGTCAGCAGCTTAGCGAGGCTAGCCCTAGGAAAAAAAGAGACCAAGTACTTC.

As concerns this clonotype: Because the CDR3 is missing its conserved closing phenylalanine or tryptophan, this is likely a read error. V usage is TRBV11-2 and J usage is TRBJ1-1; TRBD1 matches at 7 bases. V lost 4 bases and J lost 0; bases outside the gene matches: 8. CDR1 SGHAT and CDR2 FQNNGV come from the germline V gene. There are 16 residues in the CDR3. The CDR3 here is CASSSSRGFVNTEAFL. The DNA of the CDR3 is TGTGCCAGCAGCTCATCCAGGGGGTTCGTGAACACTGAAGCTTTCTTA.

With regard to this clonotype: One base away lies a much larger clone, so this may be a sequencing read error. The rearrangement joins TRBV11-2 to TRBJ2-3; D possibly corresponds to TRBD1 (6 bases). Germline V gene sequence: CDR1 SGHAT, CDR2 FQNNGV. This CDR3 is built from 14 residues. The CDR3 DNA sequence: TGTGCCGGCAGCAAAGGACAGTGGGCAGATACGCAGTATTTT. Translation gives CAGSKGQWADTQYF.

Of note for this clonotype: An end of the junction differs from the germline gene, which may be a read error. This chain connects TRBV11-2 to TRBJ2-2, with D perhaps matching TRBD2 (5 bases). Germline CDR1 SGHAT, CDR2 FQNNGV. This CDR3 region has 14 residues. CDR3 coding DNA: TGTACCAGCGGCTTAATGTGGGTCTCCGGGGAGCTGTTTTTC. Its protein is CTSGLMWVSGELFF. The full variable domain, in which reference TRBV11-2 and TRBJ2-2 provide the parts outside the CDR3, is EAGVAQSPRYKIIEKRQSVAFWCNPISGHATLYWYQQILGQGPKLLIQFQNNGVVDDSQLPKDRFSAERLKGVDSTLKIQPAKLEDSAVYLCTSGLMWVSGELFFGEGSRLTVL.

This clonotype was picked up one time. Its ends do not fully match the called genes, so a read error is possible. The chain links TRBV11-2 to TRBJ2-5; D possibly corresponds to TRBD1 (7 bases). The germline gives CDR1 SGHAT, CDR2 FQNNGV. The CDR3 sequence is 16 residues long. The CDR3 DNA follows: TGTGCCAGCGGCTTAACAGCAAGGGGGCTCGGGGGAGACCAGTACTTC. Its protein product is CASGLTARGLGGDQYF.

This clonotype was counted a few times. The V call is TRBV4-1, the J call TRBJ2-2; 10 nucleotides agree with TRBD1. CDR3 length: 16 residues. Germline V CDR1 and CDR2: MGHRA, YSYEKL. V lost 10 bases and J lost 14; bases outside the gene matches: 22. CDR3 nucleotides: TGCGCCAACAACGATCTGGACAGGGGGTTAACCGGGCAACTGTTTTTT. Translation gives CANNDLDRGLTGQLFF.

This clonotype was detected many times. This chain connects TRBV28 to TRBJ1-3, with 7 bases aligning to TRBD1. The CDR3 is 15 residues long. In germline, CDR1 is MDHEN, CDR2 SYDVKM. J lost 4 bases, V lost 5 bases, and 8 bases had no gene match. CDR3 loop: CASSPPTGWGNTIYF. CDR3 nucleotides: TGTGCCAGCAGTCCCCCGACAGGGTGGGGAAACACCATATATTTT.

Comment on this clonotype: It is unclear where the CDR3 begins or ends on the DNA, so no DNA is shown, and the CDR3 is as TCRdb lists it. The chain's CDR3 is CASNPEGRLSQYGCTF. The rearrangement joins TRBV7-9 to TRBJ1-2; the tabulated D call, TRBD1, remains unverified against the DNA. Looked up from germline, CDR1 is SEHNR and CDR2 is FQNEAQ (reference sequence). Inclusive of both ends, the CDR3 amounts to 16 amino acids.

Concerning this clonotype itself: A junction end diverges from the germline sequence, so it may reflect a read error. This chain connects TRBV4-1 to TRBJ2-1; D gene ambiguous. The CDR3 has 15 residues. The germline V gene encodes CDR1 MGHRA and CDR2 YSYEKL. CDR3 in DNA: TGCGCCTGCAGCCAAAGTAGTGGATGGAACCATGAGCAGTTCTTC. This translates into CACSQSSGWNHEQFF.

This clonotype was counted between two and nine times. Germline is not matched at one junction end, which may reflect a read error. The CDR3 sequence is CASSLGGRSSLNTEAFF. In DNA, the CDR3 is TGTGCCAGTAGCTTGGGGGGCCGGTCCAGCTTGAACACTGAAGCTTTCTTT. The gene calls are TRBV5-5 and TRBJ1-1, with D possibly matching TRBD1 (6 bases). Per the germline V gene, CDR1 is SGHKS and CDR2 is YYEKEE (reference sequence). The CDR3 consists of 17 residues.

Worth noting for this clonotype: Mismatch with germline at one junction end may stem from a read error. The J gene is TRBJ1-5, the V gene TRBV28; tentatively, D is TRBD1 (5 bases). CDR1 MDHEN and CDR2 SYDVKM come from the germline V gene. The CDR3 is made up of 14 amino acids. This CDR3 reads CASRKGEVNQPLHF. CDR3 sequence (DNA): TGTGCAAGCAGAAAAGGGGAAGTCAATCAGCCCCTGCATTTT.

The CDR3 sequence: CASCLPPEVRRDFQETQYF. DNA for the CDR3: TGTGCCAGCTGCCTGCCCCCGGAGGTCAGGAGGGACTTCCAAGAGACCCAGTACTTC. This chain links TRBV11-1 with TRBJ2-5; D possibly corresponds to TRBD2 (6 bases). Per germline, CDR1 SGHAT and CDR2 FQDESV (reference sequence). Trimming cost V 8 bases and J 1 base, with 29 bases left between them. The CDR3 is made up of 19 amino acids.

The rearrangement links TRBV11-1 to TRBJ2-7; no reliable D call. The CDR3 loop spans 16 amino acids. Germline V gene sequence: CDR1 SGHAT, CDR2 FQDESV (reference sequence). V lost 5 bases, J lost 3 bases, and 20 bases lay in between. The CDR3 coding sequence is TGTGCCAGCAGCACAAGAGGCTCTTTCAGTATCTACGAGCAGTACTTC. Its protein product is CASSTRGSFSIYEQYF.

This clonotype is a singleton in its sample. Because the CDR3 is missing its conserved closing phenylalanine or tryptophan, this is likely a read error. No DNA is shown, since the ends of the CDR3 on it are uncertain; the CDR3 is the one TCRdb lists. The V and J genes are TRBV18 and TRBJ2-7; the table gives TRBD1 as D, unverified against the DNA. From its first to its last residue, the CDR3 has 14 amino acids. The V gene's germline CDR1 is KGHSH and CDR2 LQKENI. The CDR3 loop reads CASSPGTYSYELYL.

Details on this clonotype: An end of the junction differs from the germline gene, which may be a read error. J is TRBJ2-7 and V is TRBV11-2, with a tentative D call TRBD1 (6 bases). The CDR3 is 15 residues long. Germline V gives CDR1 SGHAT, CDR2 FQNNGV. The CDR3 reads CANSQGTRRIYEQYF. CDR3 coding DNA: TGTGCCAACAGCCAAGGGACAAGGAGAATCTACGAGCAGTACTTC.

Worth noting for this clonotype: The junction differs from germline at one of its ends, possibly a read error. The chain has TRBV11-2 and TRBJ2-7; D might be TRBD2 (6 bases). The germline CDR1 and CDR2 sequences are SGHAT and FQNNGV. The CDR3 runs to 13 residues. CDR3 sequence: CASSSGGASEKYF. CDR3 DNA: TGTGCCAGCAGCTCCGGAGGAGCTAGCGAGAAGTACTTC.

The chain combines TRBV10-3 with TRBJ2-1; 7 bases map to TRBD1. With 5 bases clipped from V and 2 bases from J, the junction kept 9 bases outside the gene matches. Germline lookup yields CDR1 ENHRY and CDR2 SYGVKD. The CDR3 has 16 residues. The CDR3 nucleotides are TGTGCCATCAGTTTCTTCGGGACAGACCCCTACAATGAGCAGTTCTTC. It encodes CAISFFGTDPYNEQFF.

As concerns this clonotype: The missing conserved phenylalanine or tryptophan at the end of this CDR3 makes a read error likely. The chain links TRBV11-3 to TRBJ2-1; a possible D gene is TRBD2 (5 bases). The CDR3 has 16 residues. CDR1 and CDR2 from the germline V gene are SGHNT and YENEEA. This CDR3 is CVSSSKSGVPYNEQFY. CDR3 bases: TGTGTCAGCAGCTCCAAATCCGGGGTCCCCTACAATGAGCAGTTCTAC.

CDR3 sequence: CASSMGGEHQPQHF. DNA of the CDR3: TGTGCCAGCAGCATGGGGGGGGAGCATCAGCCCCAGCATTTT. V and J are TRBV6-5 and TRBJ1-5; D is possibly TRBD1 (5 bases). Per germline, CDR1 MNHEY and CDR2 SVGAGI. CDR3 length: 14 amino acids. V gave up 6 bases and J gave up 5 bases, with 14 bases separating them.

The chain recombines TRBV20-1 with TRBJ2-1, with 8 bases identical to TRBD2. V shed 6 bases, J shed 9 bases, and the junction held 16 bases outside the gene matches. Germline CDR1 DFQATT, CDR2 SNEGSKA (reference sequence). This CDR3 is built from 15 residues. This CDR3 reads CSATILTGGPIEQFF. DNA of the CDR3: TGCAGTGCCACAATACTAACGGGAGGGCCAATTGAGCAGTTCTTC.